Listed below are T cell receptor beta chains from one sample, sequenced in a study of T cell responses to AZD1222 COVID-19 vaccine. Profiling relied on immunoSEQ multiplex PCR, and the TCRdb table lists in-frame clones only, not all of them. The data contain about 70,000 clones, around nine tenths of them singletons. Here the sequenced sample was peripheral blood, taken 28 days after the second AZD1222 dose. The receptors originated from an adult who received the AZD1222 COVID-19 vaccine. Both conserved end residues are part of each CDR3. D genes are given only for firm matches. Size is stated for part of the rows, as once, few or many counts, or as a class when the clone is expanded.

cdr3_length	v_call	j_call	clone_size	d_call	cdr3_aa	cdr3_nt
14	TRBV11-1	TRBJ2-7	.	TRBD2	CASSLGLAGYEQYF	TGTGCCAGCAGCCTTGGACTAGCGGGGTACGAGCAGTACTTC
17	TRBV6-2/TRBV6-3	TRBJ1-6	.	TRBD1	CASSSRDRSSYNSPLHF	TGTGCCAGCAGTTCCCGGGACAGAAGCTCCTATAATTCACCCCTCCACTTT
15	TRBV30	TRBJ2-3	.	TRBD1	CAWSVGTGHRDTQYF	TGTGCCTGGAGTGTTGGGACAGGGCACCGAGATACGCAGTATTTT
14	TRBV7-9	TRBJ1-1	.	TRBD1	CASSLTGVVAEAFF	TGTGCCAGCAGCTTAACAGGGGTGGTCGCTGAAGCTTTCTTT
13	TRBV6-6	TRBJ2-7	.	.	CASMQDSSYEQYF	TGTGCCAGCATGCAGGATAGCTCCTACGAGCAGTACTTC
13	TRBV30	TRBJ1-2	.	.	CAWSPSRDTGYTF	TGTGCCTGGAGTCCATCTCGGGACACTGGCTACACCTTC
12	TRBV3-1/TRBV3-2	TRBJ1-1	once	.	CASSREGRGAFF	TGTGCCAGCAGCCGAGAGGGGCGCGGAGCTTTCTTT
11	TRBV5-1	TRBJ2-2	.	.	CASSFSGELFF	TGCGCCAGCAGCTTTTCCGGGGAGCTGTTTTTT
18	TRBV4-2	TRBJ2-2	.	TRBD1	CASSHMAGQGFVTGELFF	TGTGCCAGCAGCCACATGGCCGGACAGGGGTTTGTGACCGGGGAGCTGTTTTTT
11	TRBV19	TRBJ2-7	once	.	CASSIGDVAYF	TGTGCCAGTAGTATAGGGGACGTTGCCTACTTC
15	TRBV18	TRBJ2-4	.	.	CASSPPMQGMDIQYF	TGTGCCAGCTCACCACCGATGCAGGGGATGGACATTCAGTACTTC
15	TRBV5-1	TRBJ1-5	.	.	CASRQDSAANQPQHF	TGCGCCAGCAGACAGGACAGCGCCGCAAATCAGCCCCAGCATTTT
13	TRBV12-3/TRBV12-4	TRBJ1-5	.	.	CASSTGRGKPQHF	TGTGCCAGCAGTACAGGGCGGGGGAAGCCCCAGCATTTT
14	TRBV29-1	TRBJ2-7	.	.	CSVVRPGQAYEQYF	TGCAGCGTTGTCCGCCCGGGGCAGGCCTACGAGCAGTACTTC
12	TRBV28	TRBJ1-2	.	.	CAIGTEDGGYTF	TGTGCCATAGGGACTGAGGACGGGGGCTACACCTTC
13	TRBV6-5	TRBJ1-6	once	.	CASKQGNNSPLHF	TGTGCCAGCAAACAGGGAAATAATTCACCCCTCCACTTT
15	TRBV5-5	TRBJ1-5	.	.	CASSVYNGQNQPQHF	TGTGCCAGCAGCGTATACAATGGCCAAAATCAGCCCCAGCATTTT
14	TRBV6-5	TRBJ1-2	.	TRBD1	CASSYMVRGQGYTF	TGTGCCAGCAGTTACATGGTGAGGGGGCAAGGCTACACCTTC
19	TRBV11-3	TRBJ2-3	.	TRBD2	CASSLTGWLAGPQGDTQYF	TGTGCCAGCAGCCTGACAGGGTGGCTAGCGGGGCCCCAAGGGGATACGCAGTATTTT
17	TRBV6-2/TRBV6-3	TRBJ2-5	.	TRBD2	CASSLGLGLAGEETQYF	TGTGCCAGCAGCCTGGGATTGGGACTAGCGGGAGAAGAGACCCAGTACTTC
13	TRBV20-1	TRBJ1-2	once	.	CSASVGINYGYTF	TGCAGTGCTAGTGTAGGAATTAACTATGGCTACACCTTC
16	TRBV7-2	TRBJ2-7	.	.	CASSLNGAGSSYEQYF	TGTGCCAGCAGCTTAAATGGGGCGGGAAGCTCCTACGAGCAGTACTTC
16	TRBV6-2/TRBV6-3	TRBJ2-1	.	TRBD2	CASSSRLAVNYNEQFF	TGTGCCAGCAGTTCTCGACTAGCGGTAAACTACAATGAGCAGTTCTTC
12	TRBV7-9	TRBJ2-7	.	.	CASSLSMYEQYF	TGTGCCAGCAGCTTGTCCATGTACGAGCAGTACTTC
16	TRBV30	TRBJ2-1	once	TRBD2	CAWSLPRTSGRDEQFF	TGTGCCTGGAGTCTCCCTCGGACTAGCGGGAGGGATGAGCAGTTCTTC
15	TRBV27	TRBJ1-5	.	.	CASSLSRVSNQPQHF	TGTGCCAGCAGTTTATCCAGGGTTAGCAATCAGCCCCAGCATTTT
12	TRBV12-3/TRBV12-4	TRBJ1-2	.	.	CASSYGDYGYTF	TGTGCCAGCAGTTATGGGGATTATGGCTACACCTTC
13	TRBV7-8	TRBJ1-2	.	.	CASRARGNYGYTF	TGTGCCAGCAGGGCCAGGGGAAACTATGGCTACACCTTC
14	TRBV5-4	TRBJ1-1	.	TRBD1	CASSFPTGDTEAFF	TGTGCCAGCAGTTTCCCCACAGGGGACACTGAAGCTTTCTTT
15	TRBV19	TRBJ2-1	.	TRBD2	CASSTGGWTYNEQFF	TGTGCCAGTAGTACGGGGGGTTGGACCTACAATGAGCAGTTCTTC
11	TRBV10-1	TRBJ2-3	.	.	CASAGTDTQYF	TGCGCCAGTGCGGGGACAGATACGCAGTATTTT
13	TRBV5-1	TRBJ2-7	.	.	CASGPRDGYEQYF	TGCGCCAGCGGACCCCGAGATGGCTACGAGCAGTACTTC
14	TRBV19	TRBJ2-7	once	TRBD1	CASSTPGQRYEQYF	TGTGCCAGTTCCACCCCGGGACAGCGCTACGAGCAGTACTTC
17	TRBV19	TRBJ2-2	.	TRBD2	CASSIGGFGTYTGELFF	TGTGCCAGTAGTATCGGGGGGTTTGGGACCTACACCGGGGAGCTGTTTTTT
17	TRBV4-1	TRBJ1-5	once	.	CASSQPSNSIGNQPQHF	TGCGCCAGCAGCCAACCCTCAAACTCAATTGGGAATCAGCCCCAGCATTTT
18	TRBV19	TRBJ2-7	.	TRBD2	CASRTGGLAGGSKYEQYF	TGTGCCAGTAGGACCGGCGGGCTAGCGGGAGGATCCAAGTACGAGCAGTACTTC
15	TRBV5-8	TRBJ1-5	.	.	CASSLAGYSNQPQHF	TGTGCCAGCAGCTTGGCCGGGTATAGCAATCAGCCCCAGCATTTT
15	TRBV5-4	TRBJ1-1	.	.	CASSPARAANTEAFF	TGTGCCAGCAGCCCCGCCAGGGCAGCGAACACTGAAGCTTTCTTT
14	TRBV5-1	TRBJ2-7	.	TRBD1	CASSAQGASYEQYF	TGCGCCAGCAGCGCACAGGGGGCGTCCTACGAGCAGTACTTC
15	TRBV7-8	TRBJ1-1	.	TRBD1	CASSPIRGRDTEAFF	TGTGCCAGCAGCCCTATAAGGGGGCGCGACACTGAAGCTTTCTTT
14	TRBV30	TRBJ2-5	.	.	CAWSVGAVQETQYF	TGTGCCTGGAGTGTAGGGGCGGTCCAAGAGACCCAGTACTTC
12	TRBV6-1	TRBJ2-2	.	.	CASSEVGGELFF	TGTGCCAGCAGTGAGGTGGGCGGGGAGCTGTTTTTT
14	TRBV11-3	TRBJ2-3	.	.	CASSLEPSTDTQYF	TGTGCCAGCAGCTTAGAACCAAGCACAGATACGCAGTATTTT
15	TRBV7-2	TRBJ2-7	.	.	CASSLGWKVGYEQYF	TGTGCCAGCAGCTTAGGATGGAAGGTGGGTTACGAGCAGTACTTC
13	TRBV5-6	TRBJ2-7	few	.	CASSLKGSYEQYF	TGTGCCAGCAGCCTGAAAGGTTCCTACGAGCAGTACTTC
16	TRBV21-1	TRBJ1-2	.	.	CASSKLQDRRLDGYTF	TGTGCCAGCAGCAAGTTACAAGACCGGCGTCTGGATGGCTACACCTTC
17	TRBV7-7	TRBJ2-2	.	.	CASSPGIGQMNTGELFF	TGTGCCAGCAGCCCCGGGATAGGGCAGATGAACACCGGGGAGCTGTTTTTT
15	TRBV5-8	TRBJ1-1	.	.	CASSLRGFGNTEAFF	TGTGCCAGCAGCTTGCGGGGGTTTGGGAACACTGAAGCTTTCTTT
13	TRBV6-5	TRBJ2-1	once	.	CASSYPGHNEQFF	TGTGCCAGCAGTTACCCGGGACACAATGAGCAGTTCTTC
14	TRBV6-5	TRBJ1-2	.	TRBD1	CATQEDRVTDGYTF	TGTGCCACGCAGGAGGACAGGGTGACGGATGGCTACACCTTC
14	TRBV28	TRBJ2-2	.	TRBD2	CASRSGGISGELFF	TGTGCCAGCAGGAGCGGGGGGATATCCGGGGAGCTGTTTTTT
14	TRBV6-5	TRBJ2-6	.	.	CASRVGSGANVLTF	TGTGCCAGCAGGGTGGGGTCAGGGGCCAACGTCCTGACTTTC
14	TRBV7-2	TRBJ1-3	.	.	CASSLVGIGNTIYF	TGTGCCAGCAGCTTAGTGGGGATCGGCAACACCATATATTTT